A single T cell receptor beta chain is shown here with its context. Its antigen is not yet known. Base qualities are not provided; no much larger clone lies one nucleotide away. TCRbeta CDR3 regions were amplified from genomic DNA by means of the immunoSEQ Assay, a bias-controlled multiplex PCR. Under the source paper's analysis protocol: Within the assay, amplification of reference gene primers was used to estimate how many nucleated cells each sample contained. Sequence reads were collapsed and filtered to measure the absolute abundance of every unique TCRbeta CDR3 rearrangement. For each sample, productive Simpson clonality was calculated by taking the square root of Simpson's diversity index across productive rearrangements. TCRdb carries this immuneACCESS record with in-frame sequences only. Its versions omit some clonotypes, under half of them owing to an unresolved V gene in the studies checked, with the rest unexplained. The V and J calls and clone size are taken from that table; D and trimming were inferred from the DNA. This sample is represented by some 280,000 clones; roughly 90% of them were singletons. The ten largest make up around 2.9% of the sample.

V and J are truncated by 0 bases and 7 bases respectively, leaving an intervening sequence of 14 bases. The cysteine opens and the phenylalanine closes a CDR3 of 14 amino acids. Here the CDR3 DNA is all that survives: 42 bases in frame from base 1. CDR1 and CDR2 were assigned from the germline V gene as SGHRS and YFSETQ. These data belong to a study of blood T cell repertoires in COVID-19 (TCRdb year 2020). Some background on the complete study: Collaborator samples came from the United States, Italy and Spain and covered acute and convalescent phases of COVID-19. The material from the prospective study consisted of cDNA or gDNA derived from T cells, B-cell-depleted T cells, or PBMCs. Subjects who had been exposed to COVID-19, were actively infected with it, or had recovered from it provided the deeply sampled blood TCRbeta repertoires that made up the dataset. The repertoires were released in a freely available public database intended as a resource for research on the immune response to SARS-CoV-2. Samples were obtained from the ongoing ImmuneRACE study (first 160 participants) and from 1,000 to 1,500 subjects provided by 6 global collaborators. Nearly every sample came with metadata listing a de-identified subject ID, COVID-19 status, age in years and sex. Where HLA class I and class II types were available, the types were taken from metadata supplied by the sample provider, not from assay-based typing. General findings and caveats noted by the study authors: The quantity of clinical and demographic metadata differed by source and by participant and was supplied without curation.

Collaborating institutions collected whole blood in K2EDTA tubes following their own protocols. Collaborator samples were shipped for TCRbeta analysis as frozen whole blood, isolated PBMCs, or DNA extracted from either sample type. This TCR was sampled from a woman aged 30 to 39 with active or convalescent COVID-19. Sequences were obtained from peripheral blood. The rearrangement combines TRBV5-1 with TRBJ2-7; the D gene assignment is ambiguous. The DNA sequence is as follows: TGCGCCAGCAGCTTGGGGGCTGGTGATAAGGAGCAGTACTTC. This encodes CASSLGAGDKEQYF.